This TCR beta chain is drawn from a study of PD-L1 blockade in urothelial cancer. Across the whole study: Prior chemotherapy ranged from 0 to 3 regimens per patient. At 3 weeks (second dose) and 6 weeks after starting treatment, blood was analyzed.

The time point was: peripheral blood 6 weeks after treatment start. It was locally advanced or metastatic urothelial carcinoma that patients had. The CDR3 has 13 residues. CDR1 is ENHRY and CDR2 is SYGVKD in the germline V gene. The V and J ends lost 6 bases and 2 bases respectively, with 10 bases between them. Method: immunoSEQ multiplex PCR; TCRdb's copy keeps in-frame clones and lacks some. The sample lists approximately 79,000 clones; more than 85% were seen once. The clonotype comes from a woman of 80 years or more with urothelial cancer. Sample: PBMCs, taken around atezolizumab (anti-PD-L1) treatment. The gene calls are TRBV10-3 and TRBJ2-5; unclear D gene. DNA for the CDR3: TGTGCCATCAGGTCGTTGGAGCAAGAGACCCAGTACTTC. As protein: CAIRSLEQETQYF.